Listed below are T cell receptor beta chains from one sample, sequenced in a study of shared clonotypes between healthy human individuals. Using immunoSEQ multiplex PCR, the repertoire was profiled, and TCRdb retains in-frame clones only, with some absent. The sample contains more than 500,000 clones, approximately 95% of which appear only once. Sequenced input: naive CD8+ T cells sorted from blood. The receptor set was obtained from a woman aged 25 to 39 in good health. Both conserved end residues are part of each CDR3. A D gene is named only where the DNA matches it firmly. Rows give clone size only sometimes, using once, few, many, or a class for an expanded clone.

.	.	TRBJ2-7	TRBV2	TGTGCCAGCAGCGCAAGCTACGAGCAGTACTTC	CASSASYEQYF
.	once	TRBJ2-7	TRBV13	TGTGCCAGCAGCCCCAGTATGGGGATCCCCGTCGAGCAGTACTTC	CASSPSMGIPVEQYF
.	once	TRBJ1-5	TRBV28	TGTGCCAGCAGTACCCGGGGCTATTATAGCAATCAGCCCCAGCATTTT	CASSTRGYYSNQPQHF
.	.	TRBJ1-2	TRBV11-2	TGTGCCAGCAGCTCCGAGGCGAGGGTTAGCGACTATGGCTACACCTTC	CASSSEARVSDYGYTF
.	.	TRBJ2-2	TRBV21-1	TGTGCCAGCAGCGTTCGGCCACTAGCGGGAGTGGACACCGGGGAGCTGTTTTTT	CASSVRPLAGVDTGELFF
.	.	TRBJ1-1	TRBV6-4	TGTGCCAGCAGCGGGGACGGCCTGAACACTGAAGCTTTCTTT	CASSGDGLNTEAFF
.	.	TRBJ1-1	TRBV6-1	TGTGCCAGCCATGACGAATGGGTCACTGAAGCTTTCTTT	CASHDEWVTEAFF
.	.	TRBJ2-1	TRBV30	TGTGCCTGGAGTATATCGGGGGATGAGCAGTTCTTC	CAWSISGDEQFF
TRBD1	.	TRBJ2-7	TRBV14	TGTGCCAGCAGCCAAGCTTACAGGGGGCGGCACGAGCAGTACTTC	CASSQAYRGRHEQYF
.	.	TRBJ2-7	TRBV27	TGTGCCAGCAGCACAGGGAGGCCCTACGAGCAGTACTTC	CASSTGRPYEQYF
.	.	TRBJ1-3	TRBV11-2	TGTGCCAGCAGCTTAACATATTCCTCTGGAAACACCATATATTTT	CASSLTYSSGNTIYF
TRBD2	.	TRBJ2-1	TRBV16	TGTGCCAGCAGCCTGGGACTAGTCAATGAGCAGTTCTTC	CASSLGLVNEQFF
TRBD1	.	TRBJ1-1	TRBV28	TGTGCCAGCAGCTTAACACAGGGGCGTGAAGCTTTCTTT	CASSLTQGREAFF
TRBD1	.	TRBJ2-7	TRBV2	TGTGCCAGCAGAAGGACAGGGGAGTGGGAGCAGTACTTC	CASRRTGEWEQYF
.	.	TRBJ2-1	TRBV10-1	TGCGCCAGCAGTGAGCTAATCGACAGTAACAATGAGCAGTTCTTC	CASSELIDSNNEQFF
TRBD1	.	TRBJ1-2	TRBV28	TGTGCCAGCAGTCCTATTGTAGGGGGCGGCTATGGCTACACCTTC	CASSPIVGGGYGYTF
.	.	TRBJ2-7	TRBV5-6	TGTGCCAGCAGCCCTGGAGGGGGGTACGAGCAGTACTTC	CASSPGGGYEQYF
TRBD1	.	TRBJ1-5	TRBV6-1	TGTGCCAGCAGTGGTGTAGGGGGCGGTCAGCCCCAGCATTTT	CASSGVGGGQPQHF
.	.	TRBJ2-1	TRBV28	TGTGCCAGCAGTCTCCGAGGTCTAGCGTATGAGCAGTTCTTC	CASSLRGLAYEQFF
.	once	TRBJ2-6	TRBV4-1	TGCGCCAGCAGCCAAGAAGGATCACTATCTCTATCTGGGGCCAACGTCCTGACTTTC	CASSQEGSLSLSGANVLTF
.	.	TRBJ2-7	TRBV27	TGTGCCAGCAGTTTATCTACTGGGACACCAGGGTACGAGCAGTACTTC	CASSLSTGTPGYEQYF
.	.	TRBJ1-2	TRBV28	TGTGCCAGCAGTGCGACTGTTAACTATGGCTACACCTTC	CASSATVNYGYTF
.	.	TRBJ2-3	TRBV5-4	TGTGCCAGCAGCTTGAGGGATACGCAGTATTTT	CASSLRDTQYF
.	.	TRBJ2-3	TRBV6-1	TGTGCCAGCAGTGGAGGACAGCTCACAGATACGCAGTATTTT	CASSGGQLTDTQYF
.	once	TRBJ2-7	TRBV27	TGTGCCAGCAGTTTATCCACCGGACTGCCCAACTACGAGCAGTACTTC	CASSLSTGLPNYEQYF